Shown below are 23 T cell receptor beta chains from a single sample sequenced in a study of technical replicates of blood from four donors. The repertoire was sequenced with immunoSEQ multiplex PCR; TCRdb's copy has only in-frame clones and lacks some. The sample consists of 90,000 to 100,000 clones, about 95% of them appearing once. Sequenced: T cells isolated from PBMCs. These receptors all come from a human donor in good health.

The chain couples TRBV7-9 to TRBJ2-2; tentative D call: TRBD1 (5 bases). The germline V and J ends were trimmed by 5 bases and 1 base, with 14 bases remaining between them. Germline CDR1 reads SEHNR; CDR2 reads FQNEAQ (reference sequence). CDR3 size: 16 residues. As DNA, the CDR3 is TGTGCCAGCAGCCCAAGACCTACAGGGAACACCGGGGAGCTGTTTTTT. Translating it yields CASSPRPTGNTGELFF.

The chain carries TRBV7-2 and TRBJ2-1; tentative D call: TRBD2 (6 bases). Germline V gene sequence: CDR1 SGHTA, CDR2 FQGNSA. Trimming took off 1 base at V and 9 bases at J, with 16 bases between the two ends. There are 15 residues in the CDR3. This CDR3 is CASSLVAAPQTEQFF. The CDR3 nucleotides are TGTGCCAGCAGCTTAGTAGCGGCCCCACAGACTGAGCAGTTCTTC.

This sequence joins TRBV7-2 and TRBJ2-7, with 7 nucleotides matching TRBD1. The germline V gene has CDR1 SGHTA and CDR2 FQGNSA. The CDR3 has 14 amino acids. The ends lost 4 bases at V and 3 bases at J; junction bases unmatched: 6. The DNA of the CDR3 is TGTGCCAGCAGCTCCAAGACAGGGCACTACGAGCAGTACTTC. It specifies CASSSKTGHYEQYF.

The gene calls are TRBV9 and TRBJ1-4, with D perhaps TRBD1 (5 bases). The germline V gene encodes CDR1 SGDLS and CDR2 YYNGEE. Trimming took 4 bases from V and 5 from J, leaving 9 bases between them. The CDR3 contains 13 residues. The CDR3 protein is CASSMTENEKLFF. In DNA, the CDR3 is TGTGCCAGCAGCATGACAGAAAATGAAAAACTGTTTTTT. The full variable domain, completed using reference TRBV9 and TRBJ1-4, is DSGVTQTPKHLITATGQRVTLRCSPRSGDLSVYWYQQSLDQGLQFLIQYYNGEERAKGNILERFSAQQFPDLHSELNLSSLELGDSALYFCASSMTENEKLFFGSGTQLSVL.

This chain links TRBV27 with TRBJ2-1; 7 positions agree with TRBD2. The CDR3 contains 15 residues. The V gene's germline CDR1 is MNHEY and CDR2 SMNVEV (reference sequence). V was pared by 4 bases and J by 10 bases, with 13 bases of the junction left unmatched. CDR3 bases: TGTGCCAGCAGTTCCCCAGGACTAGGGTTTCAGGAGCAGTTCTTC. Translated: CASSSPGLGFQEQFF.

The V gene is TRBV5-1, the J gene TRBJ1-1, with D perhaps TRBD1 (6 bases). The V and J ends lost 0 bases and 8 bases respectively, with 14 bases between them. This CDR3 is built from 14 residues. CDR1 is SGHRS, CDR2 YFSETQ, per germline. DNA of the CDR3: TGCGCCAGCAGCTTGGGGACAGCCCCTGAGGAAGCTTTCTTT. Amino acids: CASSLGTAPEEAFF.

The table lists this clone with a few counts. CDR3 in amino acids: CAISEGRAGAGNTIYF. CDR3 DNA: TGTGCCATCAGTGAAGGTCGGGCAGGGGCTGGAAACACCATATATTTT. The chain joins TRBV10-3 to TRBJ1-3; perhaps TRBD1 as D (6 bases). Germline V CDR1 and CDR2: ENHRY, SYGVKD. CDR3 length: 16 amino acids. Trimming left V 3 bases short and J 2 bases short, with 14 bases between.

This clone appeared once. This CDR3 is CASSAGNINEQFF. For the CDR3, the DNA is TGTGCCAGCTCGGCGGGAAACATAAATGAGCAGTTCTTC. The chain combines TRBV7-3 with TRBJ2-1; a weak D match, TRBD2 (6 bases). The CDR3 is 13 amino acids. Germline V gene lookup returns CDR1 SGHTA and CDR2 FQGTGA. V was pared by 8 bases and J by 7 bases, with 15 bases between.

The CDR3 DNA is TGTGCCAGCAGCTTAGCTAGCGGGAGTGGAAATGAGCAGTTCTTC. It yields the protein CASSLASGSGNEQFF. The J gene is TRBJ2-1, the V gene TRBV7-2; 9 nucleotides align to TRBD2. The CDR3 is 15 amino acids. Germline V lookup: CDR1 SGHTA, CDR2 FQGNSA. Unmatched junction bases numbered 4, after V lost 0 bases and J lost 7 bases.

V usage is TRBV28 and J usage is TRBJ2-5; tentative D call: TRBD2 (6 bases). Germline lookup yields CDR1 MDHEN and CDR2 SYDVKM. The V and J ends lost 5 bases and 2 bases respectively, with 15 bases between them. The CDR3 has 15 residues. The CDR3 DNA sequence: TGTGCCAGCAGTCCATCGGACTATCTACAAGAGACCCAGTACTTC. Translated: CASSPSDYLQETQYF.

The rearrangement uses TRBV2 and TRBJ2-2; D possibly corresponds to TRBD2 (5 bases). The CDR3 is made up of 16 amino acids. The ends were cut back, 2 bases at V and 3 bases at J, with 13 bases in the middle. The germline gives CDR1 SNHLY, CDR2 FYNNEI. CDR3 in amino acids: CASSEIFGADTGELFF. CDR3 in DNA: TGTGCCAGCAGTGAAATTTTTGGAGCGGACACCGGGGAGCTGTTTTTT.

The chain joins TRBV7-9 to TRBJ2-3; the match to TRBD2 covers 7 bases. The V segment lost 5 bases and the J segment 2 bases; nucleotides outside the gene matches: 16. This CDR3 contains 18 residues. CDR1 is SEHNR, CDR2 FQNEAQ, per germline (reference sequence). CDR3 nucleotide sequence: TGTGCCAGCAGCCTATCAAATAGGGAACGGGAGGACACAGATACGCAGTATTTT. Translation gives CASSLSNREREDTDTQYF.

CDR3 in amino acids: CASSTGGLWETQYF. In DNA form, the CDR3 reads TGTGCCAGCAGCACAGGGGGCCTTTGGGAGACCCAGTACTTC. The rearrangement joins TRBV7-9 to TRBJ2-5; 9 nucleotides line up with TRBD1. The ends lost 5 bases at V and 5 bases at J; junction bases unmatched: 6. Germline V gives CDR1 SEHNR, CDR2 FQNEAQ (reference sequence). The CDR3 consists of 14 residues. The variable domain in full, completed from reference TRBV7-9 and TRBJ2-5, reads DTGVSQNPRHKITKRGQNVTFRCDPISEHNRLYWYRQTLGQGPEFLTYFQNEAQLEKSRLLSDRFSAERPKGSFSTLEIQRTEQGDSAMYLCASSTGGLWETQYFGPGTRLLVL.

This clone is a singleton in its sample. The chain combines TRBV5-4 with TRBJ2-3; D is possibly TRBD1 (5 bases). CDR1 and CDR2 from the germline V gene are SGHNT and YYREEE (reference sequence). Trimming pared 7 bases from V and 2 bases from J, leaving 8 bases between. The CDR3 extends over 12 amino acids. CDR3 DNA: TGTGCCAGCGAAGGGGCCACAGATACGCAGTATTTT. This sequence encodes CASEGATDTQYF.

The V and J genes are TRBV6-5 and TRBJ2-1, with 7 bases aligning to TRBD2. The germline V gene encodes CDR1 MNHEY and CDR2 SVGAGI. The V segment lost 6 bases and the J segment 6 bases; nucleotides outside the gene matches: 11. The CDR3 consists of 15 residues. The CDR3 DNA reads TGTGCCAGCAGCATAGCCCTGGGACTATCCAATGAGCAGTTCTTC. Amino acid sequence: CASSIALGLSNEQFF.

This clone was seen once. The chain couples TRBV27 to TRBJ1-3; 9 nucleotides match TRBD1. This CDR3 is built from 13 residues. From germline, CDR1 is MNHEY and CDR2 SMNVEV (reference sequence). With 5 bases clipped from V and 7 bases from J, the junction kept 3 bases outside the gene matches. The CDR3 is CASSITGGNTIYF. The CDR3 DNA sequence: TGTGCCAGCAGTATAACAGGGGGCAACACCATATATTTT.

CDR3 coding DNA: TGTGCTAGTGGTTTGATGGGACTAGCGGGGGATCAGGCAGCAGAGACCCAGTACTTC. Amino acid sequence: CASGLMGLAGDQAAETQYF. The genes are TRBV12-5 and TRBJ2-5; 14 positions match TRBD2. V lost 2 bases to trimming and J lost 4 bases; unmatched junction nucleotides: 12. The CDR3 contains 19 residues. From germline, CDR1 is LGHNT and CDR2 FRNRAP.

V usage is TRBV19 and J usage is TRBJ2-1, with no clear D. V shed 3 bases and J shed 0 bases, with 6 bases lying between them. The CDR3 length is 14 residues. Germline loops: CDR1 LNHDA, CDR2 SQIVND (reference sequence). For the CDR3, the DNA is TGTGCCAGTAGTATCGGTCCCTCCTACAATGAGCAGTTCTTC. Translation gives CASSIGPSYNEQFF.

The rearrangement joins TRBV19 to TRBJ2-7, with 7 bases that match TRBD1. The CDR3 covers 14 residues. In germline, CDR1 is LNHDA, CDR2 SQIVND (reference sequence). V lost 3 bases to trimming and J lost 5 bases; unmatched junction nucleotides: 7. CDR3 coding DNA: TGTGCCAGTAGTATGGAGACAGGGTACGACGAGCAGTACTTC. It codes for CASSMETGYDEQYF.

With respect to this clone: This specimen includes other DNA sequences encoding the same CDR3. The chain links TRBV7-9 to TRBJ1-2, with 8 positions matching TRBD1. With 2 bases clipped from V and 3 bases from J, the junction kept 2 bases outside the gene matches. The CDR3 is 14 amino acids. CDR1 is SEHNR, CDR2 FQNEAQ, per germline (reference sequence). The DNA for the CDR3 is TGTGCCAGCAGCTTAACAGGGGGTCACTATGGCTACACCTTC. It codes for CASSLTGGHYGYTF.

This clone was observed a few times. The chain couples TRBV13 to TRBJ1-1; D gene unclear. CDR1 and CDR2 (germline): PRHDT, FYEKMQ (reference sequence). The V end lost 2 bases, the J end lost 6 bases, and 4 bases lay between the germline ends. The CDR3 is 11 residues long. CDR3 protein: CASSLYSEAFF. CDR3 DNA sequence: TGTGCCAGCAGCTTATACTCTGAAGCTTTCTTT.

This chain links TRBV5-4 with TRBJ1-1; D unresolved. The CDR3 loop spans 12 amino acids. The V gene's germline CDR1 is SGHNT and CDR2 YYREEE (reference sequence). V lost 4 bases to trimming and J lost 6 bases, with 10 bases between them. CDR3 DNA sequence: TGTGCCAGCAGCCACGGGATGCCTGAAGCTTTCTTT. It encodes CASSHGMPEAFF.

A single count supports this clone. V is TRBV29-1 and J is TRBJ2-7; D may be TRBD2 (5 bases). The CDR3 loop spans 12 amino acids. With 7 bases removed from V and 5 bases from J, the gap between germline ends came to 15 bases. The germline gives CDR1 SQVTM, CDR2 ANQGSEA. The CDR3 region has the DNA TGCAGCGCCCGAGGGCCAAGAGACGAGCAGTACTTC. It specifies CSARGPRDEQYF.